This TCR beta chain was profiled in a study of blood T cells in healthy people across ages. Germline CDR1 is MGHDK and CDR2 is SYGVNS. Trimming shortened V by 3 bases and J by 3 bases, and 7 bases separated the two germline ends. The CDR3 loop spans 13 amino acids. This clonotype was seen only a few times. A sample-barcoded 5' primer and a J-beta primer mix were used in a second PCR of roughly 6 to 11 cycles. MiXCR, run by TCRdb on the 5' RACE reads, gives a single entry per CDR3 protein. The sample carries 700,000 to 850,000 distinct CDR3 sequences, around half recorded once. Source material: blood. The sequence derives from a man of 80 years or more in good health. The rearrangement links TRBV25-1 to TRBJ2-3; a possible D gene is TRBD1 (5 bases). The CDR3 here is CASSDRQTDTQYF. The CDR3 coding sequence is TGTGCCAGCAGTGACAGACAGACAGATACGCAGTATTTT.